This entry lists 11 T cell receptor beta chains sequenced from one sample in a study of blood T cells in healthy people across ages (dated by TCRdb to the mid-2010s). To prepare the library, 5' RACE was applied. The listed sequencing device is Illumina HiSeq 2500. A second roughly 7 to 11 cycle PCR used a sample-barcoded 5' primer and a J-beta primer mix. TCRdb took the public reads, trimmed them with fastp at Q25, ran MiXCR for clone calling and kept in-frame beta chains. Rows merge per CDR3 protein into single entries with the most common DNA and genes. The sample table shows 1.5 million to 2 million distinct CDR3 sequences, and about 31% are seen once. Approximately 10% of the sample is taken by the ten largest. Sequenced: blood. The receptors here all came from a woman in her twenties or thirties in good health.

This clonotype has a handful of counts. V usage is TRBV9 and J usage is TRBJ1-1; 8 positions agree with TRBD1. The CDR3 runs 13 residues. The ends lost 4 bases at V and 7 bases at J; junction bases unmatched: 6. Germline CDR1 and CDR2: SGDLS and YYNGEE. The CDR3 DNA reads TGTGCCAGCAGCCCCCACGGACAGGGTGAAGCTTTCTTT. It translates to CASSPHGQGEAFF.

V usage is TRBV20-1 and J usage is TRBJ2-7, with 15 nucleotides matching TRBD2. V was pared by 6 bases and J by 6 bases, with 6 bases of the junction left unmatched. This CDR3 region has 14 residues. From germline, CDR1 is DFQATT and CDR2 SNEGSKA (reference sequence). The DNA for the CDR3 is TGCAGTGCCTCCGGACTAGCGGGAGGGGCCGAGCAGTACTTC. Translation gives CSASGLAGGAEQYF.

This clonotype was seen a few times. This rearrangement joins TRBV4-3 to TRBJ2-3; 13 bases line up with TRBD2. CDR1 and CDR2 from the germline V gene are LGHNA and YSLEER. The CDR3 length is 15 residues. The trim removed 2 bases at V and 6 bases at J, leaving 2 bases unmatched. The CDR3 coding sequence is TGCGCCAGCAGCCAAACTAGCGGGAGGGGTGATACGCAGTATTTT. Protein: CASSQTSGRGDTQYF.

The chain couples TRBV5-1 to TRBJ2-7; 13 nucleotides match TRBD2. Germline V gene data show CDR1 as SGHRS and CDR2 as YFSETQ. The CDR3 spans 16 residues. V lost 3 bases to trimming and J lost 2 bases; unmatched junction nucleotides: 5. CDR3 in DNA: TGCGCCAGCAGCTGGGGGACTAGCGGGAATACCTACGAGCAGTACTTC. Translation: CASSWGTSGNTYEQYF.

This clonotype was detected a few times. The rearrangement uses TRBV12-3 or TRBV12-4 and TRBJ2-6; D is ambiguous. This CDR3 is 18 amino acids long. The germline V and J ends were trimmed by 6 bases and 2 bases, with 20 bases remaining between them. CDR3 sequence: CASSPIQSWETGANVLTF. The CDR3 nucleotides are TGTGCCAGCAGCCCGATCCAAAGCTGGGAAACTGGGGCCAACGTCCTGACTTTC.

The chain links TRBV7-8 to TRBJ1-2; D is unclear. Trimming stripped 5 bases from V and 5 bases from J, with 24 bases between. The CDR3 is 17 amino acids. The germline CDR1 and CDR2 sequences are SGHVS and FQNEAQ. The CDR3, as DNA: TGTGCCAGCAGCACCCGGACGACGGACCTGCATCTATATGGCTACACCTTC. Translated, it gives CASSTRTTDLHLYGYTF.

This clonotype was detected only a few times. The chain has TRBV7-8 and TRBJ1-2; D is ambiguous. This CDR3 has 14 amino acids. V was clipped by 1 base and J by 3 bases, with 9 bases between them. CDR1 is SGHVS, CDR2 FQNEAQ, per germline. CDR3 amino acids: CASSLEARHYGYTF. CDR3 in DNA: TGTGCCAGCAGCTTAGAAGCACGACACTATGGCTACACCTTC.

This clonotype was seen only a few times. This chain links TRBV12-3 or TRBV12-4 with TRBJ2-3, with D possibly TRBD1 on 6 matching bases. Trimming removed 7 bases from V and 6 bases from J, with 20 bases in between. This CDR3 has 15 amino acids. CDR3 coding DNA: TGTGCCAGCAACCCGACAGGATCTCAGTGGGATACGCAGTATTTT. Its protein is CASNPTGSQWDTQYF.

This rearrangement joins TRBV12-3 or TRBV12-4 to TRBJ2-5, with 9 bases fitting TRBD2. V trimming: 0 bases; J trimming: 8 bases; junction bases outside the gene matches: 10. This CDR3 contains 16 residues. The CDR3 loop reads CASSLAGLAGSPTQYF. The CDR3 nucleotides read TGTGCCAGCAGTTTAGCGGGACTAGCAGGCTCCCCTACCCAGTACTTC.

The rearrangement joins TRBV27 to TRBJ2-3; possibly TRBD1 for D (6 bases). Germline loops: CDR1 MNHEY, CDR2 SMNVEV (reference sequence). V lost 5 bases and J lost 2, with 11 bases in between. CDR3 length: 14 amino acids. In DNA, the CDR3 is TGTGCCAGCAGTCGGGACACATTCACAGATACGCAGTATTTT. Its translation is CASSRDTFTDTQYF.

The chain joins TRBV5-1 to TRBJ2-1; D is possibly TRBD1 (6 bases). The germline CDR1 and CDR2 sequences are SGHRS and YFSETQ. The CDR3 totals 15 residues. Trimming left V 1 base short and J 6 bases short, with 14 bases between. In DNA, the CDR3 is TGCGCCAGCAGCTTGAATGGACAGAGCGTCAATGAGCAGTTCTTC. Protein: CASSLNGQSVNEQFF.